The 30 T cell receptor beta chains given below trace back to one sample, sequenced in a study of OX40 agonist ivuxolimab in advanced cancers. Sequencing was performed with immunoSEQ multiplex PCR; in TCRdb, only in-frame clones are kept and a portion is missing. Found here are about 76,000 clones, about 89% of them singletons; the top ten hold over 10%. The sequencing used CD4+ or CD8+ T cells sorted from blood, collected in a trial of the OX40 agonist ivuxolimab. Receptors originate from an adult with an advanced solid tumor such as melanoma, head and neck, liver or kidney cancer.

This chain uses TRBV5-1 with TRBJ2-3, with unresolved D. Trimming removed 0 bases at V and 0 bases at J, with 8 bases between. The CDR3 totals 15 residues. Germline V gene sequence: CDR1 SGHRS, CDR2 YFSETQ. DNA of the CDR3: TGCGCCAGCAGCTTGGAGCTTACTAGCACAGATACGCAGTATTTT. Amino acid sequence: CASSLELTSTDTQYF.

The genes are TRBV7-6 and TRBJ2-3, with a tentative D call TRBD1 (6 bases). V was cut by 1 base and J by 2 bases, with 13 bases left in between. The length of the CDR3 is 16 residues. CDR1 is SGHVS and CDR2 is FNYEAQ in the germline V gene. CDR3 nucleotides: TGTGCCAGCAGCTTAGAAAGGCAGGGGCTCACAGATACGCAGTATTTT. Encoded protein: CASSLERQGLTDTQYF.

This CDR3 reads CASSFGGEAFF. The CDR3 bases are TGTGCCAGCAGCTTTGGAGGGGAAGCTTTCTTT. V usage is TRBV11-3 and J usage is TRBJ1-1; D unclear. The CDR3 extends over 11 amino acids. The V gene's germline CDR1 is SGHNT and CDR2 YENEEA. V was pared by 3 bases and J by 8 bases, with 7 bases between.

The CDR3 region is CASSYDRDRGWKTQYF. As DNA, the CDR3 is TGTGCCAGCAGCTACGACCGGGACAGGGGCTGGAAGACCCAGTACTTC. The rearrangement links TRBV21-1 to TRBJ2-5; TRBD1 was called by the table and not checked on the DNA. TRBV21-1 is assigned pseudogene status. The CDR3 sequence is 16 residues long.

The chain carries TRBV19 and TRBJ2-1; D gene unclear. Trimming pared 5 bases from V and 5 bases from J, leaving 16 bases between. The V gene's germline CDR1 is LNHDA and CDR2 SQIVND (reference sequence). The CDR3 length is 15 residues. CDR3 residues: CASSFRGPTNNEQFF. For the CDR3, the DNA is TGTGCCAGTAGTTTCAGAGGTCCCACAAACAATGAGCAGTTCTTC.

The chain combines TRBV6-5 with TRBJ1-3; tentative D call: TRBD1 (5 bases). The length of the CDR3 is 14 residues. Germline values: CDR1 MNHEY, CDR2 SVGAGI. Trimming pared 6 bases from V and 4 bases from J, leaving 13 bases between. CDR3 bases: TGTGCCAGCAGATCTGGGACGGCAGGAAACACCATATATTTT. Residues: CASRSGTAGNTIYF.

The chain employs TRBV5-4 and TRBJ2-7; D gene uncertain. This CDR3 comprises 14 residues. V was shortened by 0 bases and J by 2 bases, with 9 bases between the two germline ends. Germline lookup yields CDR1 SGHNT and CDR2 YYREEE (reference sequence). The chain's CDR3 is CASSLAVGTYEQYF. The CDR3 DNA reads TGTGCCAGCAGCTTGGCCGTGGGTACCTACGAGCAGTACTTC. The full variable domain, in which reference TRBV5-4 and TRBJ2-7 provide the parts outside the CDR3, is ETGVTQSPTHLIKTRGQQVTLRCSSQSGHNTVSWYQQALGQGPQFIFQYYREEENGRGNFPPRFSGLQFPNYSSELNVNALELDDSALYLCASSLAVGTYEQYFGPGTRLTVT.

This chain links TRBV15 with TRBJ1-1, with D hard to call. Germline V gene data show CDR1 as LNHNV and CDR2 as YYDKDF (reference sequence). Trimming cost V 1 base and J 0 bases, with 9 bases left between them. This CDR3 region has 15 residues. The CDR3 loop reads CATSRGVNMNTEAFF. CDR3 nucleotides: TGTGCCACCAGCAGAGGGGTAAACATGAACACTGAAGCTTTCTTT.

This clone is a singleton in its sample. This rearrangement joins TRBV6-5 to TRBJ1-3; D may be TRBD1 (6 bases). V lost 5 bases, J lost 0 bases, and 11 bases lay in between. The germline gives CDR1 MNHEY, CDR2 SVGAGI. The CDR3 has 15 residues. CDR3 protein: CASSLDRSSGNTIYF. CDR3 DNA: TGTGCCAGCAGTCTTGACAGGTCCTCTGGAAACACCATATATTTT.

The V call is TRBV15, the J call TRBJ2-1, with TRBD2 identical over 10 bases. The V and J ends lost 6 bases and 4 bases, in that order; junction bases with no gene match: 3. Germline lookup yields CDR1 LNHNV and CDR2 YYDKDF (reference sequence). CDR3 size: 14 residues. CDR3 amino acids: CATRGTSAYNEQFF. The CDR3 DNA sequence: TGTGCCACCAGGGGGACTAGCGCGTACAATGAGCAGTTCTTC.

This chain links TRBV29-1 with TRBJ1-1; a weak D match, TRBD1 (6 bases). With 1 base removed from V and 4 bases from J, the gap between germline ends came to 19 bases. The CDR3 has 16 residues. The V gene's germline CDR1 is SQVTM and CDR2 ANQGSEA. The CDR3 is CSVEAGGWGASTEAFF. DNA for the CDR3: TGCAGCGTTGAAGCGGGAGGTTGGGGGGCGTCCACTGAAGCTTTCTTT.

The chain recombines TRBV5-1 with TRBJ2-2, with a tentative D call TRBD2 (5 bases). Germline assignment: CDR1 SGHRS and CDR2 YFSETQ. Trimming removed 5 bases at V and 0 bases at J, with 11 bases between. The CDR3 extends over 15 amino acids. The CDR3 DNA follows: TGCGCCAGCAGGTCCGGGGTGGCGAACACCGGGGAGCTGTTTTTT. Residues: CASRSGVANTGELFF.

This chain connects TRBV6-5 to TRBJ2-3; D gene uncertain. The CDR3 covers 14 residues. V lost 6 bases and J lost 2, with 12 bases in between. The germline CDR1 and CDR2 sequences are MNHEY and SVGAGI. CDR3 DNA sequence: TGTGCCAGCAGGGAAAGGTCATACACAGATACGCAGTATTTT. Translated, it gives CASRERSYTDTQYF.

This chain links TRBV6-1 with TRBJ2-7; 10 bases are shared with TRBD1. CDR1 and CDR2 from the germline V gene are MNHNS and SASEGT. This CDR3 spans 13 amino acids. Losses at the gene ends were 8 bases for V and 2 bases for J; bases not matched to a gene: 3. In DNA, the CDR3 is TGTGCCAGCTTGGACAGGGGGGCCTACGAGCAGTACTTC. Protein sequence: CASLDRGAYEQYF.

V gene TRBV18 combines with J gene TRBJ1-1, with a possible D match to TRBD1 (5 bases). V gave up 3 bases and J gave up 3 bases, with 14 bases separating them. Germline V gene lookup returns CDR1 KGHSH and CDR2 LQKENI. The CDR3 extends over 15 amino acids. CDR3 region: CASSPFGGSDTEAFF. Written as DNA, the CDR3 is TGTGCCAGCTCACCTTTCGGGGGATCGGACACTGAAGCTTTCTTT.

This chain uses TRBV9 with TRBJ2-6; 7 positions match TRBD2. The CDR3 spans 19 residues. Germline V lookup: CDR1 SGDLS, CDR2 YYNGEE. V lost 0 bases, J lost 0 bases, and 9 bases stayed unmatched. The CDR3 protein is CASSVGELASFSGANVLTF. The CDR3 nucleotides read TGTGCCAGCAGCGTAGGAGAACTAGCGAGCTTCTCTGGGGCCAACGTCCTGACTTTC.

This sequence joins TRBV6-5 and TRBJ2-1; TRBD2 agrees at 10 bases. V lost 4 bases to trimming and J lost 8 bases; unmatched junction nucleotides: 8. The germline CDR1 and CDR2 sequences are MNHEY and SVGAGI. This CDR3 is 15 amino acids long. CDR3 residues: CASSSPSGRPHEQFF. In DNA form, the CDR3 reads TGTGCCAGCAGTTCCCCTAGCGGGAGACCCCATGAGCAGTTCTTC.

The chain couples TRBV27 to TRBJ1-1; D unclear. The CDR3 totals 15 residues. Deletions cut 0 bases from V and 1 base from J, with 9 bases between. Germline assignment: CDR1 MNHEY and CDR2 SMNVEV (reference sequence). CDR3 sequence (DNA): TGTGCCAGCAGTTTATCCACTCGGGGGAACACTGAAGCTTTCTTT. It encodes CASSLSTRGNTEAFF.

The CDR3 here is CASSLSGVGGETQYF. DNA for the CDR3: TGTGCCAGCAGCTTATCAGGGGTCGGGGGAGAGACCCAGTACTTC. The chain employs TRBV7-2 and TRBJ2-5, with D perhaps given as TRBD1 or TRBD2 (6 bases each). Trimming took off 2 bases at V and 4 bases at J, with 14 bases between the two ends. Germline CDR1 reads SGHTA; CDR2 reads FQGNSA. The CDR3 has 15 amino acids.

CDR3 residues: CASSDRGGIREQFF. CDR3 sequence (DNA): TGTGCCAGCAGTGACAGGGGGGGCATCCGTGAGCAGTTCTTC. V and J are TRBV6-4 and TRBJ2-1, with TRBD2 as a possible D gene (7 bases). The V gene lost 2 bases and the J gene lost 9 bases, with 14 bases spanning the gap. CDR1 is MRHNA and CDR2 is SNTAGT in the germline V gene. The CDR3 is 14 amino acids.

The chain has TRBV27 and TRBJ1-6, with D perhaps TRBD1 (5 bases). Germline V gives CDR1 MNHEY, CDR2 SMNVEV (reference sequence). The CDR3 totals 12 residues. The germline V and J ends were trimmed by 5 bases and 10 bases, with 9 bases remaining between them. This chain's CDR3 is CASSGTYSPLHF. Written as DNA, the CDR3 is TGTGCCAGCAGTGGGACTTACTCACCCCTCCACTTT.

The rearrangement links TRBV28 to TRBJ2-1; D call uncertain. Germline assignment: CDR1 MDHEN and CDR2 SYDVKM. The CDR3 consists of 12 residues. V was pared by 6 bases and J by 14 bases, with 17 bases between. CDR3 nucleotides: TGTGCCAGCAGCCCACTTAGAAGTAGCAAGTTCTTC. Protein product: CASSPLRSSKFF.

The chain links TRBV5-5 to TRBJ1-1; a weak D match, TRBD1 (5 bases). The CDR3 is 14 residues long. The V gene lost 0 bases and the J gene lost 5 bases, with 11 bases spanning the gap. CDR1 is SGHKS and CDR2 is YYEKEE in the germline V gene (reference sequence). DNA for the CDR3: TGTGCCAGCAGCTTGGAGCAGAAGGGGACTGAAGCTTTCTTT. Its translation is CASSLEQKGTEAFF.

The chain recombines TRBV11-3 with TRBJ2-5; D is undetermined. Near its end, the DNA agrees better with TRBJ2-7, so the J call may be wrong. The CDR3 contains 11 residues. Looked up from germline, CDR1 is SGHNT and CDR2 is YENEEA. The CDR3, as DNA: TGTGCCAGCAGTACCCACTACGAGCAGTACTTC. Translating gives CASSTHYEQYF.

The rearrangement uses TRBV25-1 and TRBJ2-5, with unresolved D. The CDR3 runs 14 residues. CDR1 is MGHDK, CDR2 SYGVNS, per germline. Between the trimmed V and J ends, which lost 2 bases and 0 bases, there was a span of 7 bases. CDR3 bases: TGTGCCAGCAGTGAAATAAGTTACCAAGAGACCCAGTACTTC. Translated, it gives CASSEISYQETQYF.

The rearrangement uses TRBV5-1 and TRBJ2-2; the match to TRBD2 covers 10 bases. Per the germline V gene, CDR1 is SGHRS and CDR2 is YFSETQ. The CDR3 covers 16 residues. V dropped 3 bases and J dropped 4; count of bases not matched to a gene: 6. DNA of the CDR3: TGCGCCAGCAGCTCAGGACTAGCGGCCTCCACCGGGGAGCTGTTTTTT. This translates into CASSSGLAASTGELFF.

The chain is built from TRBV7-8 and TRBJ2-3; 9 bases agree with TRBD2. Germline V CDR1 and CDR2: SGHVS, FQNEAQ. The ends lost 4 bases at V and 4 bases at J; junction bases unmatched: 6. The CDR3 loop spans 15 amino acids. CDR3 coding DNA: TGTGCCAGCAGCTCGTTTAGCGGGAGCTCAGATACGCAGTATTTT. As protein: CASSSFSGSSDTQYF.

This clone was observed a single time. V usage is TRBV7-9 and J usage is TRBJ2-1; 10 bases match TRBD2. V lost 4 bases to trimming and J lost 7 bases; unmatched junction nucleotides: 10. Germline V lookup: CDR1 SEHNR, CDR2 FQNEAQ (reference sequence). CDR3 length: 16 residues. CDR3 in DNA: TGTGCCAGCAGCTCAGACGGGCTAGCGGGAGAGAATGAGCAGTTCTTC. As protein: CASSSDGLAGENEQFF.

The chain carries TRBV11-3 and TRBJ1-3; no firm D call. Trimming shortened V by 1 base and J by 7 bases, and 5 bases separated the two germline ends. The germline V gene encodes CDR1 SGHNT and CDR2 YENEEA. The CDR3 is 12 residues long. CDR3 amino acids: CASSLGGNTIYF. CDR3 nucleotide sequence: TGTGCCAGCAGCTTAGGAGGTAACACCATATATTTT.

The rearrangement joins TRBV7-9 to TRBJ1-1, with 12 bases identical to TRBD1. CDR1 is SEHNR and CDR2 is FQNEAQ in the germline V gene (reference sequence). V was pared by 4 bases and J by 6 bases, with 6 bases of the junction left unmatched. This CDR3 has 15 amino acids. CDR3 bases: TGTGCCAGCAGCTGGCCGGGACAGGGGGCCGCTGAAGCTTTCTTT. It specifies CASSWPGQGAAEAFF.